The 18 T cell receptor beta chains below all came from one sample that was sequenced in a study of T cells after yellow fever vaccination. TCRdb processed the 5' RACE reads anew with MiXCR; each CDR3 protein has one entry. The sample contains about 330,000 distinct CDR3 sequences, about 7.8% of which appear only once. The sequenced sample was PBMCs, obtained about 41 days after the first yellow fever vaccination. All receptors derive from a man younger than 35 who received the YFV17D yellow fever vaccine.

This clonotype was counted between two and nine times. The V and J genes are TRBV29-1 and TRBJ2-3; 12 positions agree with TRBD2. Germline assignment: CDR1 SQVTM and CDR2 ANQGSEA. The CDR3 consists of 15 residues. V dropped 6 bases and J dropped 0; count of bases not matched to a gene: 4. The CDR3 here is CSVELAGGSTDTQYF. The CDR3 DNA is TGCAGCGTCGAACTAGCGGGGGGCAGCACAGATACGCAGTATTTT.

V is TRBV7-7 and J is TRBJ2-5, with no clear D. Germline lookup yields CDR1 SSHAT and CDR2 FNYEAQ (reference sequence). V was cut by 1 base and J by 1 base, with 10 bases left in between. The CDR3 has 15 amino acids. CDR3 DNA: TGTGCCAGCAGCTTAGGCACAGTAGGCCAAGAGACCCAGTACTTC. It codes for CASSLGTVGQETQYF.

This clonotype came up a few times. The V and J genes are TRBV12-3 or TRBV12-4 and TRBJ2-5, with 7 bases matching TRBD2. V dropped 7 bases and J dropped 4; count of bases not matched to a gene: 9. The CDR3 covers 14 residues. CDR3 coding DNA: TGTGCCAGCAAACCGGGACTATTTTCAGAGACCCAGTACTTC. It specifies CASKPGLFSETQYF.

This clonotype has just a few counts. The chain uses TRBV15 and TRBJ1-2, with 12 bases fitting TRBD1. The CDR3 sequence is 17 residues long. The V and J ends lost 2 bases and 6 bases, in that order; junction bases with no gene match: 10. Per the germline V gene, CDR1 is LNHNV and CDR2 is YYDKDF (reference sequence). For the CDR3, the DNA is TGTGCCACCAGCAGATCCCCACCGGGACAGGGGGCCCATGGCTACACCTTC. Its protein is CATSRSPPGQGAHGYTF. Variable domain in full (rest from reference TRBV15 and TRBJ1-2): DAMVIQNPRYQVTQFGKPVTLSCSQTLNHNVMYWYQQKSSQAPKLLFHYYDKDFNNEADTPDNFQSRRPNTSFCFLDIRSPGLGDTAMYLCATSRSPPGQGAHGYTFGSGTRLTVV.

This clonotype has just one count. A read error is possible here, since a much larger clone lies one base away. The CDR3 end shows no conserved phenylalanine or tryptophan, and so a read error is likely. The V and J genes are TRBV5-5 and TRBJ2-2; the D gene is possibly TRBD2 (5 bases). Germline V CDR1 and CDR2: SGHKS, YYEKEE (reference sequence). This CDR3 has 14 amino acids. Trimming removed 4 bases from V and 7 bases from J, with 14 bases in between. This CDR3 reads CASSRLGVHGELFL. CDR3 DNA: TGTGCCAGCAGCCGGCTCGGGGTTCACGGGGAGCTGTTTCTT.

This clonotype was seen only a few times. The genes are TRBV7-2 and TRBJ2-4; D unresolved. V lost 5 bases, J lost 8 bases, and 7 bases lay in between. CDR1 SGHTA and CDR2 FQGNSA come from the germline V gene. The CDR3 extends over 11 amino acids. In DNA, the CDR3 is TGTGCCAGCAGCCCACAACACATTCAGTACTTC. It specifies CASSPQHIQYF.

In this sample, this clonotype turned up a few times. The gene calls are TRBV7-2 and TRBJ1-2, with D perhaps TRBD1 (6 bases). Trimming stripped 5 bases from V and 2 bases from J, with 9 bases between. Germline-derived CDR1 and CDR2 are SGHTA and FQGNSA. This CDR3 comprises 13 residues. As DNA, the CDR3 is TGTGCCAGCAGCGCCGGGACAAACTATGGCTACACCTTC. This codes for CASSAGTNYGYTF.

This clonotype has at least ten counts. This chain uses TRBV20-1 with TRBJ2-5; weak D call: TRBD1 (5 bases). The CDR3 length is 13 residues. Germline V lookup: CDR1 DFQATT, CDR2 SNEGSKA (reference sequence). Trimming stripped 0 bases from V and 1 base from J, with 6 bases between. CDR3 loop: CSARDRVQETQYF. The CDR3 DNA reads as TGCAGTGCTAGAGACAGGGTCCAAGAGACCCAGTACTTC.

The J gene is TRBJ2-7, the V gene TRBV18; D not certain. Germline V lookup: CDR1 KGHSH, CDR2 LQKENI. V was shortened by 2 bases and J by 5 bases, with 7 bases between the two germline ends. This CDR3 comprises 12 residues. CDR3 nucleotide sequence: TGTGCCAGCTCACCAGGATCGGACGAGCAGTACTTC. The encoded protein is CASSPGSDEQYF. Combining the CDR3 with reference TRBV18 and TRBJ2-7 gives the whole variable domain NAGVMQNPRHLVRRRGQEARLRCSPMKGHSHVYWYRQLPEEGLKFMVYLQKENIIDESGMPKERFSAEFPKEGPSILRIQQVVRGDSAAYFCASSPGSDEQYFGPGTRLTVT.

This clonotype turned up a few times. The chain combines TRBV7-2 with TRBJ2-3; 7 bases map to TRBD2. Germline V gene lookup returns CDR1 SGHTA and CDR2 FQGNSA. V was clipped by 2 bases and J by 2 bases; unmatched bases: 7. This CDR3 comprises 16 residues. The CDR3 nucleotides read TGTGCCAGCAGCTTATGGCTAGCGGTAGTCACAGATACGCAGTATTTT. Amino acids: CASSLWLAVVTDTQYF.

V usage is TRBV6-2 or TRBV6-3 and J usage is TRBJ2-7, with D maybe TRBD1 (5 bases). Trimming removed 0 bases from V and 3 bases from J, with 6 bases in between. Germline V lookup: CDR1 MNHEY, CDR2 SVGEGT. This CDR3 is 13 amino acids long. The CDR3 spells CASSYSDIYEQYV. As DNA, the CDR3 is TGTGCCAGCAGTTACTCGGACATCTACGAGCAGTACGTC.

This clonotype was detected many times. V is TRBV12-3 or TRBV12-4 and J is TRBJ1-1; no reliable D call. The CDR3 is 15 amino acids. Trimming took off 3 bases at V and 4 bases at J, with 15 bases between the two ends. CDR3 in amino acids: CASSFLPGTGTEAFF. CDR3 coding DNA: TGTGCCAGCAGTTTTCTACCGGGCACGGGCACTGAAGCTTTCTTT.

This clonotype was counted ten times or more. The chain links TRBV29-1 to TRBJ2-7; D gene ambiguous. V gave up 5 bases and J gave up 5 bases, with 31 bases separating them. CDR3 length equals 18 residues. Germline values: CDR1 SQVTM, CDR2 ANQGSEA. The CDR3 loop reads CSVRLTFPPRVLHNEQYF. CDR3 nucleotides: TGCAGCGTTCGGCTAACTTTTCCGCCTAGGGTCCTGCATAACGAGCAGTACTTC.

The chain is built from TRBV6-6 and TRBJ1-5; D unresolved. V lost 7 bases and J lost 5, with 12 bases in between. This CDR3 spans 13 amino acids. In germline, CDR1 is MNHNY, CDR2 SVGAGI (reference sequence). The CDR3 DNA is TGTGCCAGCAAGGTGAGGGCTGATCAGCCCCAGCATTTT. Amino acids: CASKVRADQPQHF.

This clonotype turned up a few times. The chain is built from TRBV29-1 and TRBJ1-5; D is undetermined. Trimming pared 4 bases from V and 7 bases from J, leaving 14 bases between. Germline V gene lookup returns CDR1 SQVTM and CDR2 ANQGSEA. The CDR3 extends over 13 amino acids. The CDR3 reads CSVVLGSGQPQHF. The CDR3 nucleotides read TGCAGCGTTGTCCTGGGATCGGGCCAGCCCCAGCATTTT.

This clonotype was counted a few times. CDR3 in amino acids: CSVDRDITEAFF. In DNA, the CDR3 is TGCAGCGTTGACAGGGATATCACTGAAGCTTTCTTT. The rearrangement links TRBV29-1 to TRBJ1-1, with D maybe TRBD1 (5 bases). Germline loops: CDR1 SQVTM, CDR2 ANQGSEA. Trimming stripped 3 bases from V and 4 bases from J, with 9 bases between. The CDR3 spans 12 residues.

The chain has TRBV29-1 and TRBJ1-1; unclear D gene. The CDR3 consists of 10 residues. The germline CDR1 and CDR2 sequences are SQVTM and ANQGSEA. The V and J ends lost 7 bases and 2 bases respectively, with 5 bases between them. The CDR3 here is CSAYNTEAFF. The DNA of the CDR3 is TGCAGCGCCTATAACACTGAAGCTTTCTTT.

Many counts were recorded for this clonotype. J is TRBJ2-5 and V is TRBV3-1; no clear D gene. The CDR3 extends over 14 amino acids. Germline loops: CDR1 LGHDT, CDR2 YNNKEL (reference sequence). V dropped 0 bases and J dropped 5 bases, with 10 bases sitting between them. CDR3 region: CASSQDIMIETQYF. CDR3 DNA: TGTGCCAGCAGCCAAGATATCATGATCGAGACCCAGTACTTC.